The entry below gives a single TCR beta chain sequence along with its context. Its antigen is not yet known. No base qualities exist here, and no much larger clone lies one base off it. These data belong to a study of blood T cell repertoires in COVID-19 (TCRdb year 2020). Regarding the study in general: Samples from collaborators originated in the United States, Italy and Spain and spanned both the acute and convalescent phases of COVID-19. The prospective study material was composed of cDNA or gDNA derived from T cells, B-cell-depleted T cells, or PBMCs. Subjects who had been exposed to COVID-19, were actively infected with it, or had recovered from it provided the deeply sampled blood TCRbeta repertoires that made up the dataset. The repertoires were released in a freely available public database meant as a resource for research on the immune response to SARS-CoV-2. Samples came from the ongoing ImmuneRACE study (first 160 participants) plus 1,254 subjects from 6 global collaborators. Nearly every sample came with metadata listing a de-identified subject ID, COVID-19 status, age in years and sex. HLA class I and class II types, where available, came from metadata supplied by the sample provider rather than from assay-based typing. The paper as a whole reports these results and caveats: The amount of clinical and demographic metadata varied by source and participant and was provided uncurated.

TCRbeta CDR3 regions were amplified from genomic DNA by means of the immunoSEQ Assay, a bias-controlled multiplex PCR. From the authors' description of their analysis: The number of nucleated cells in each sample was estimated by amplification of reference gene primers within the assay. To quantify the absolute abundance of each unique TCRbeta CDR3 rearrangement, sequence reads were collapsed and filtered. For each sample, productive Simpson clonality was calculated as the square root of Simpson's diversity index across productive rearrangements. What TCRdb holds here is the immuneACCESS table cut down to in-frame rearrangements. Part of the clones is not present; checked against another copy, under half of the missing clones reflect an unresolved V gene, and the others are unexplained. The V and J calls and clone size were taken over from that table, and D and trimming were inferred from the DNA. For this sample there are approximately 150,000 clones; less than 90% appear just once. Roughly 4.1% of the sample lies in the top ten.

The CDR3 goes from the cysteine to the phenylalanine over 19 residues. Only CDR3 DNA remains: 57 bases, in frame from the first base. CDR1 is given as MGHRA and CDR2 as YSYEKL, both from the germline V gene. The germline V end is reduced by 1 base and the J end by 6 bases; junction bases left unmatched: 14. Each collaborating institution followed its own protocols to collect whole blood in K2EDTA tubes. Collaborator samples were shipped for TCRbeta analysis as frozen whole blood, isolated PBMCs, or DNA extracted from either sample type. The sample consisted of peripheral blood. This chain joins TRBV4-1 to TRBJ1-6; 8 of the junction bases match TRBD1. The clonotype originates from a woman in her sixties or seventies with acute or convalescent COVID-19. The nucleotide sequence is TGCGCCAGCAGCCAAGTCCTGACAGGACAGGGAATTACTAATTCACCCCTCCACTTT. This sequence encodes CASSQVLTGQGITNSPLHF.